This T cell receptor beta chain is drawn from a study of shared clonotypes between healthy human individuals. An assay was performed, and its level was deep. Here immunoSEQ multiplex PCR was the method, and the copy in TCRdb shows in-frame clones only, minus some. The sample carries some 2,500,000 clones, under 95% recorded once. The sample was naive CD4+ T cells from PBMCs. The subset is: CD45RA+ positively selected. The clonotype comes from a man aged 18 to 35 in good health. Some clones in this sample may be carry-over from other donors' samples.

CDR3 in DNA: TGTGCCAGCAGCCTGGTGGGCAAGGCCTCCGGAAACACCATATATTTT. Its protein is CASSLVGKASGNTIYF. The J gene is TRBJ1-3, the V gene TRBV7-2; D remains ambiguous. Trimming removed 5 bases from V and 4 bases from J, with 18 bases in between. This CDR3 contains 16 residues. CDR1 SGHTA and CDR2 FQGNSA come from the germline V gene.